The 9 T cell receptor beta chains given below trace back to one sample, sequenced in a study of T-cell memory formation after mild COVID-19 (dated by TCRdb to 2020 to 2022). The library was obtained by 5' RACE. The sequencing machine was an Illumina NovaSeq 6000. TCRdb reworked the public reads: Q25 trimming with fastp, MiXCR clone assembly, productive beta chains retained. Rows matching on CDR3 protein sequence are summarized as one entry with the most common DNA and genes. The sample has a few hundred thousand distinct CDR3 sequences on record, roughly 20% of them singletons. Clones ranked in the top ten supply roughly 21% of the sample. The sample consisted of PBMCs or a T cell subset sorted from them (not recorded which). The receptors were gathered from a man aged 18 to 30 who had mild COVID-19 (a few samples of this study predate the infection). The sample titles of this study are shuffled in the database, so cell type and time point are left out; the donor was told from shared clones.

The J gene is TRBJ2-4, the V gene TRBV21-1; TRBD1, as called in the table, went unchecked against the DNA. TRBV21-1 is recorded as a pseudogene. The CDR3 loop spans 14 amino acids. The CDR3 loop is CASSRQGAVNIQYF. Here the CDR3 DNA reads TGTGCCAGCAGCCGCCAGGGGGCCGTAAACATTCAGTACTTC.

Ten or more counts support this clonotype. The V call is TRBV4-1, the J call TRBJ2-7; 9 positions match TRBD1. V shed 0 bases, J shed 2 bases, and the junction held 8 bases outside the gene matches. The germline V gene encodes CDR1 MGHRA and CDR2 YSYEKL. CDR3 length: 17 amino acids. The CDR3 bases are TGCGCCAGCAGCCAAGATCCACTGGGACAGGGCGCCTACGAGCAGTACTTC. Translating it yields CASSQDPLGQGAYEQYF.

This chain joins TRBV6-2 or TRBV6-3 and TRBJ1-2; D is perhaps TRBD1 (5 bases). Between the trimmed V and J ends, which lost 6 bases and 0 bases, there was a span of 11 bases. This CDR3 has 14 amino acids. Germline CDR1 and CDR2: MNHEY and SVGEGT. The CDR3 reads CASRSQTANYGYTF. The DNA of the CDR3 is TGTGCCAGCAGAAGCCAGACAGCTAACTATGGCTACACCTTC.

The chain carries TRBV7-2 and TRBJ1-1; possibly TRBD1 for D (5 bases). The germline V and J ends were trimmed by 7 bases and 5 bases, with 17 bases remaining between them. The CDR3 is 14 residues long. CDR1 SGHTA and CDR2 FQGNSA come from the germline V gene. This chain's CDR3 is CASTLGRGWTEAFF. CDR3 DNA sequence: TGTGCCAGCACCTTGGGGAGGGGTTGGACTGAAGCTTTCTTT.

V usage is TRBV24-1 and J usage is TRBJ1-5, with 7 bases aligning to TRBD1. The CDR3 sequence is 13 residues long. The ends lost 10 bases at V and 1 base at J; junction bases unmatched: 3. Germline assignment: CDR1 KGHDR and CDR2 SFDVKD. For the CDR3, the DNA is TGTGCCACAGGGACAGAAAGCAATCAGCCCCAGCATTTT. Encoded protein: CATGTESNQPQHF.

This clonotype has more than one count but fewer than ten. The chain uses TRBV6-5 and TRBJ2-7, with D perhaps TRBD1 (6 bases). This CDR3 region has 13 residues. Germline CDR1 reads MNHEY; CDR2 reads SVGAGI. Trimming pared 5 bases from V and 6 bases from J, leaving 14 bases between. CDR3 sequence reads: CASSQDRDTEQYV. The CDR3, as DNA: TGTGCCAGCAGTCAGGACCGGGACACCGAGCAGTACGTC.

This clonotype was found a few times. The chain employs TRBV5-4 and TRBJ2-7, with no clear D. V lost 0 bases, J lost 2 bases, and 12 bases lay in between. The CDR3 runs 15 residues. CDR1 is SGHNT, CDR2 YYREEE, per germline (reference sequence). CDR3 protein: CASSLGPIETYEQYV. In DNA, the CDR3 is TGTGCCAGCAGCTTGGGCCCCATAGAGACCTACGAGCAGTACGTC.

This clonotype has a count of ten or more. The V and J genes are TRBV4-3 and TRBJ1-2; D possibly corresponds to TRBD1 (6 bases). V was clipped by 3 bases and J by 3 bases, with 11 bases between them. This CDR3 has 14 residues. Germline V gene lookup returns CDR1 LGHNA and CDR2 YSLEER. CDR3 loop: CASSHEQGYYGYTF. The CDR3 DNA is TGCGCCAGCAGCCACGAACAGGGCTACTATGGCTACACCTTC.

The gene calls are TRBV5-1 and TRBJ2-5, with a tentative D call TRBD2 (5 bases). Germline assignment: CDR1 SGHRS and CDR2 YFSETQ. The CDR3 consists of 14 residues. Trimming took off 4 bases at V and 4 bases at J, with 14 bases between the two ends. The CDR3: CASSLEVSGETQYF. In nucleotides, the CDR3 is TGCGCCAGCAGCCTGGAGGTGTCAGGAGAGACCCAGTACTTC.